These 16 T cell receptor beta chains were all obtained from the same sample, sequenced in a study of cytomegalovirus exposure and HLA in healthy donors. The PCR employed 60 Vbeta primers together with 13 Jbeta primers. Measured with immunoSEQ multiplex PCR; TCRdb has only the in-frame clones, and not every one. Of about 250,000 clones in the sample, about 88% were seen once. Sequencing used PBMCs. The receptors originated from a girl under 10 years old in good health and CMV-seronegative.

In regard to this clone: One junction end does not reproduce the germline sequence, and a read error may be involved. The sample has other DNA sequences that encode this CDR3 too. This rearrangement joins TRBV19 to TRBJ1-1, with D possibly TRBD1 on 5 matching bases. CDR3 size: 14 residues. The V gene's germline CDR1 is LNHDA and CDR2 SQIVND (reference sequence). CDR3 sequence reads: CASGEGRGTTEAFF. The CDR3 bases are TGTGCCAGTGGGGAAGGGAGGGGAACCACTGAAGCTTTCTTC.

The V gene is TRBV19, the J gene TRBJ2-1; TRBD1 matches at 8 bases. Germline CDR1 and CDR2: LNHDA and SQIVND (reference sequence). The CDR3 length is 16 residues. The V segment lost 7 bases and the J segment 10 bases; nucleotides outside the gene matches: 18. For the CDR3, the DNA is TGTGCCAGTACCCTGGGCCGGGACAGGTCTCGCGGCGAGCAGTTCTTC. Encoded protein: CASTLGRDRSRGEQFF.

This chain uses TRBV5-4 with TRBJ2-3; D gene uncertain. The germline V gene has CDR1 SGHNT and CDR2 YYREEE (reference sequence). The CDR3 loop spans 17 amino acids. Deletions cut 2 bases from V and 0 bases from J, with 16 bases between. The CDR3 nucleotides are TGTGCCAGCAGCTTAATGCCCACGGTGCCTAGCACAGATACGCAGTATTTT. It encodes CASSLMPTVPSTDTQYF.

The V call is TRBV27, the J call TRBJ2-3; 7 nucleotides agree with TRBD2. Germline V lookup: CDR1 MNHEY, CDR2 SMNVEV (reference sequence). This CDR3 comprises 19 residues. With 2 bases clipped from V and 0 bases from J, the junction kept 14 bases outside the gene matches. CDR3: CASSLRPPLRGSSTDTQYF. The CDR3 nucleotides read TGTGCCAGCAGTTTAAGGCCCCCTTTGCGGGGGTCTAGCACAGATACGCAGTATTTT.

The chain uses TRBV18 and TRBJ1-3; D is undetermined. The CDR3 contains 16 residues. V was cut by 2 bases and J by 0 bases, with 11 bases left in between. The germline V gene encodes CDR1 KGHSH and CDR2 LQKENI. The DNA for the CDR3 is TGTGCCAGCTCACCAGTGACGACACCCTCTGGAAACACCATATATTTT. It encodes CASSPVTTPSGNTIYF.

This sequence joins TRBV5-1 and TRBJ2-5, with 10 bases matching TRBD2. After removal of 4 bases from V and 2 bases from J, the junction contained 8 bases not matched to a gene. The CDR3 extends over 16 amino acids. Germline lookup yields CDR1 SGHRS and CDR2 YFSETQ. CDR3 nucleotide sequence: TGCGCCAGCAGCCTGGGACTAGCGCCCCCTCAAGAGACCCAGTACTTC. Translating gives CASSLGLAPPQETQYF.

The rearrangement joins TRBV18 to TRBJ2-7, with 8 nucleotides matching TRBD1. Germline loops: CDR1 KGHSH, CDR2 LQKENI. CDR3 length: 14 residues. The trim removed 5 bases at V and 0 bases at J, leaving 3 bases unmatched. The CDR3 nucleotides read TGTGCCAGCTCAATAGGACAGGGCTCCTACGAGCAGTACTTC. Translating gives CASSIGQGSYEQYF.

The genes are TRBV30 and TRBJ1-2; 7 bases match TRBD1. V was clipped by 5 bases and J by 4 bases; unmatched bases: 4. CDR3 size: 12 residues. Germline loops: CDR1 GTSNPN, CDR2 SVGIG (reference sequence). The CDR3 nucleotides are TGTGCCTGGTCGGGACAGTCCTATGGCTACACCTTC. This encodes CAWSGQSYGYTF. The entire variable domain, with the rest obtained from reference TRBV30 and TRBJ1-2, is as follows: SQTIHQWPATLVQPVGSPLSLECTVEGTSNPNLYWYRQAAGRGLQLLFYSVGIGQISSEVPQNLSASRPQDRQFILSSKKLLLSDSGFYLCAWSGQSYGYTFGSGTRLTVV.

The chain's CDR3 is CAISVTGVNYGYTF. CDR3 DNA sequence: TGTGCCATCAGTGTGACAGGGGTAAACTATGGCTACACCTTC. The chain has TRBV10-3 and TRBJ1-2; TRBD1 aligns across 8 bases. The CDR3 spans 14 residues. Trimming removed 4 bases from V and 2 bases from J; junction bases left unmatched: 3. Germline CDR1 ENHRY, CDR2 SYGVKD.

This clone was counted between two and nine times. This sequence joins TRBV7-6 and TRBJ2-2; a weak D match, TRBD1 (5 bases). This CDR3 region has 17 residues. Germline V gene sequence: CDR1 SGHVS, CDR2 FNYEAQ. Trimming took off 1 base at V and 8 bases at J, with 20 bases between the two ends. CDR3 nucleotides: TGTGCCAGCAGCTTAGATGAGGCAGGGCCCCGAAGAGGGGAGCTGTTTTTT. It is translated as CASSLDEAGPRRGELFF.

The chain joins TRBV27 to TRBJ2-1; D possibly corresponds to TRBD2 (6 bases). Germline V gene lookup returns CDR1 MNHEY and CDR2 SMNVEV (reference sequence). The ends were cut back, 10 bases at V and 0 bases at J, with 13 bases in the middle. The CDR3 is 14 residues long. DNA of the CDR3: TGTGCCACCCCAGTGGGGGGCTCCTACAATGAGCAGTTCTTC. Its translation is CATPVGGSYNEQFF.

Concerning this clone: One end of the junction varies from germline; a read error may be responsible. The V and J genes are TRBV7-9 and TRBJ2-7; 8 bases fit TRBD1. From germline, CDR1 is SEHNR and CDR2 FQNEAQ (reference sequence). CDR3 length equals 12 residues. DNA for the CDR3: TGTTCCAGCAGCAGACAGGGGTACGAGCAGTACTTC. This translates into CSSSRQGYEQYF.

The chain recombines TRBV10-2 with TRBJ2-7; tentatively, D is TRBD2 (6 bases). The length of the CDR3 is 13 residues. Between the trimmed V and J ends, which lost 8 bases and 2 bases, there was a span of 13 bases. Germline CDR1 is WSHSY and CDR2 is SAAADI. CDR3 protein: CASWSGRTYEQYF. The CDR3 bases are TGCGCCAGCTGGAGCGGGCGCACCTACGAGCAGTACTTC.

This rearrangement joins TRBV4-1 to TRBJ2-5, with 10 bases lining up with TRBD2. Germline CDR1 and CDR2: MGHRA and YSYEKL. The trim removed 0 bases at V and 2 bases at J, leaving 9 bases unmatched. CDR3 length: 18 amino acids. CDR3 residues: CASSQDGSGGARQETQYF. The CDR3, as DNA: TGCGCCAGCAGCCAAGACGGCAGCGGGGGGGCCAGACAAGAGACCCAGTACTTC.

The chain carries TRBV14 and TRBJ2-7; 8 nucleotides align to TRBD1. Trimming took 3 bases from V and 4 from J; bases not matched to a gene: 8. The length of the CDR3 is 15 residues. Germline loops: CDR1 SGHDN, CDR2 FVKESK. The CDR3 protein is CASSHKTGQDYEQYF. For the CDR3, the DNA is TGTGCCAGCAGCCACAAAACGGGACAGGATTACGAGCAGTACTTC.

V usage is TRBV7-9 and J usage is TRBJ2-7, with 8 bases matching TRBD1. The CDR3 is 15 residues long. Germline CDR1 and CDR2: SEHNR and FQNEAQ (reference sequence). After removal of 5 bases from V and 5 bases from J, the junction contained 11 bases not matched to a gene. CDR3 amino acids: CASSPLRTGLHEQYF. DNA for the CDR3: TGTGCCAGCAGCCCGCTACGGACAGGGCTGCACGAGCAGTACTTC. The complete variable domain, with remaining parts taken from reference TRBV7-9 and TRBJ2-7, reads DTGVSQNPRHKITKRGQNVTFRCDPISEHNRLYWYRQTLGQGPEFLTYFQNEAQLEKSRLLSDRFSAERPKGSFSTLEIQRTEQGDSAMYLCASSPLRTGLHEQYFGPGTRLTVT.